Below, one TCR beta chain is given with its context. Its antigen remains unidentified. The entry originates in a study of blood T cells in healthy people across ages. Overall study results and limits: Older age coincided with a roughly linear decline in TCR beta diversity per million T cells.

The second PCR ran roughly 6 to 12 cycles with a sample-barcoded 5' primer and J-beta primers. Each cDNA molecule was tagged by a template-switch adaptor with 12 random nucleotides. TCRdb fed the 5' RACE reads into MiXCR, producing one record per CDR3 protein. The sample records over a million distinct CDR3 sequences, 20% to 25% being singletons. Healthy Caucasian individuals from Russia aged about 6 to 90 were enrolled as donors. The same data also went into a second study, on T cells of mothers and their children. This second study says: Second-PCR primer M1S introduced sample barcodes and 2-4 random nucleotides.

Material for sequencing was blood. The TCR comes from a girl aged 2 to 9 in good health.

The CDR3, as DNA: TGTGCCAGCAGCGGGCCTCAAAACAATGAGCAGTTCTTC. It translates to CASSGPQNNEQFF. V usage is TRBV5-5 and J usage is TRBJ2-1; D call uncertain. The CDR3 length is 13 residues. V was shortened by 4 bases and J by 5 bases, with 10 bases between the two germline ends. Germline values: CDR1 SGHKS, CDR2 YYEKEE (reference sequence). Supplemented by reference TRBV5-5 and TRBJ2-1, the full variable domain reads DAGVTQSPTHLIKTRGQQVTLRCSPISGHKSVSWYQQVLGQGPQFIFQYYEKEERGRGNFPDRFSARQFPNYSSELNVNALLLGDSALYLCASSGPQNNEQFFGPGTRLTVL.